Shown below are 18 T cell receptor beta chains from a single sample sequenced in a study of T cell changes during pregnancy in multiple sclerosis. Some clones are missing from TCRdb's copy, which holds only in-frame ones; the method was immunoSEQ multiplex PCR. The sample lists some 67,000 clones; more than 85% were seen once. Sample: peripheral blood, taken in the first trimester of pregnancy. Receptor source: a female donor with multiple sclerosis, enrolled in a pregnancy study.

A single count supports this clone. The J gene is TRBJ1-3, the V gene TRBV6-5, with unresolved D. Trimming stripped 6 bases from V and 0 bases from J, with 9 bases between. Germline V gives CDR1 MNHEY, CDR2 SVGAGI. The CDR3 consists of 14 residues. CDR3 residues: CASRRLTSGNTIYF. As DNA, the CDR3 is TGTGCCAGCAGAAGACTGACCTCTGGAAACACCATATATTTT.

In this sample, this clone turned up once. The rearrangement joins TRBV7-7 to TRBJ2-5, with 11 positions matching TRBD2. Trimming removed 2 bases from V and 5 bases from J; junction bases left unmatched: 10. The V gene's germline CDR1 is SSHAT and CDR2 FNYEAQ (reference sequence). CDR3 length equals 17 residues. CDR3 coding DNA: TGTGCCAGCAGCTTACGCACTAGCGGGAGATCGGGGGAGACCCAGTACTTC. Translation: CASSLRTSGRSGETQYF.

The chain combines TRBV7-6 with TRBJ2-7; 10 bases fit TRBD2. The CDR3 length is 16 residues. CDR1 and CDR2 from the germline V gene are SGHVS and FNYEAQ. V shed 0 bases and J 2 bases; nucleotides not matched to a gene: 4. The CDR3 loop is CASSLASGGAPYEQYF. In nucleotides, the CDR3 is TGTGCCAGCAGCTTAGCGAGCGGGGGGGCTCCCTACGAGCAGTACTTC.

The J gene is TRBJ2-6, the V gene TRBV27; 9 nucleotides agree with TRBD1. There are 15 residues in the CDR3. Per the germline V gene, CDR1 is MNHEY and CDR2 is SMNVEV (reference sequence). The V segment lost 8 bases and the J segment 0 bases; nucleotides outside the gene matches: 2. The CDR3 nucleotides read TGTGCCAGCGGGACAGGGATCTCTGGGGCCAACGTCCTGACTTTC. Its protein is CASGTGISGANVLTF. Variable domain in full (rest from reference TRBV27 and TRBJ2-6): EAQVTQNPRYLITVTGKKLTVTCSQNMNHEYMSWYRQDPGLGLRQIYYSMNVEVTDKGDVPEGYKVSRKEKRNFPLILESPSPNQTSLYFCASGTGISGANVLTFGAGSRLTVL.

This chain connects TRBV7-7 to TRBJ2-5; TRBD2 agrees at 12 bases. The CDR3 contains 15 residues. Per the germline V gene, CDR1 is SSHAT and CDR2 is FNYEAQ (reference sequence). V lost 5 bases to trimming and J lost 5 bases; unmatched junction nucleotides: 6. The CDR3 bases are TGTGCCAGCAGCCGTCTAGCGGGGGGGCTCGAGACCCAGTACTTC. The encoded protein is CASSRLAGGLETQYF.

The V gene is TRBV2, the J gene TRBJ1-2; the match to TRBD1 covers 7 bases. The germline V gene has CDR1 SNHLY and CDR2 FYNNEI. This CDR3 has 13 amino acids. Trimming removed 6 bases from V and 6 bases from J; junction bases left unmatched: 7. CDR3: CASSDDRADGYTF. The CDR3 coding sequence is TGTGCCAGCAGCGATGACAGGGCCGATGGCTACACCTTC. The full variable domain, with the rest looked up from reference TRBV2 and TRBJ1-2, is EPEVTQTPSHQVTQMGQEVILRCVPISNHLYFYWYRQILGQKVEFLVSFYNNEISEKSEIFDDQFSVERPDGSNFTLKIRSTKLEDSAMYFCASSDDRADGYTFGSGTRLTVV.

This rearrangement joins TRBV28 to TRBJ1-2; TRBD1 matches at 7 bases. This CDR3 has 14 residues. Germline V gives CDR1 MDHEN, CDR2 SYDVKM. V dropped 8 bases and J dropped 8; count of bases not matched to a gene: 14. Written as DNA, the CDR3 is TGTGCCAGCCGCCTAATCCGACAGGGTATAGGCTACACCTTC. Translating gives CASRLIRQGIGYTF.

Here the CDR3 DNA reads TGCGCCAGCAGCACACTCTGGGGACAGGGCGCTGAAGCTTTCTTT. Protein: CASSTLWGQGAEAFF. This sequence joins TRBV5-1 and TRBJ1-1, with TRBD1 identical over 9 bases. V shed 4 bases and J 6 bases; nucleotides not matched to a gene: 10. The CDR3 length is 15 residues. Per germline, CDR1 SGHRS and CDR2 YFSETQ. Drawing the rest from reference TRBV5-1 and TRBJ1-1, the complete variable domain is KAGVTQTPRYLIKTRGQQVTLSCSPISGHRSVSWYQQTPGQGLQFLFEYFSETQRNKGNFPGRFSGRQFSNSRSEMNVSTLELGDSALYLCASSTLWGQGAEAFFGQGTRLTVV.

This chain links TRBV6-1 with TRBJ2-7; D not certain. CDR3 length: 13 residues. Germline CDR1 and CDR2: MNHNS and SASEGT. V was cut by 11 bases and J by 0 bases, with 14 bases left in between. The CDR3 nucleotides read TGTGCCTGCTCTCAGGCAGTCTCCTACGAGCAGTACTTC. Translated, it gives CACSQAVSYEQYF.

This clone was counted a single time. The V and J genes are TRBV5-1 and TRBJ2-5; TRBD2 matches at 11 bases. V lost 4 bases, J lost 4 bases, and 6 bases stayed unmatched. The CDR3 has 15 amino acids. Germline V CDR1 and CDR2: SGHRS, YFSETQ. The CDR3 DNA sequence: TGCGCCAGCAGCAGAACCGGGACTAGCGGAGAGACCCAGTACTTC. This translates into CASSRTGTSGETQYF.

This clone was found once. The rearrangement joins TRBV6-1 to TRBJ1-4, with D unclear. CDR1 is MNHNS, CDR2 SASEGT, per germline. There are 13 residues in the CDR3. V was trimmed by 6 bases and J by 0 bases, leaving 5 bases between them. The CDR3 spells CASRGATNEKLFF. For the CDR3, the DNA is TGTGCCAGCAGAGGAGCAACTAATGAAAAACTGTTTTTT.

The rearrangement uses TRBV11-3 and TRBJ2-1; 8 bases match TRBD1. The CDR3 consists of 14 residues. Germline-derived CDR1 and CDR2 are SGHNT and YENEEA. J was trimmed by 5 bases and V by 6 bases; bases with no gene match: 6. CDR3 bases: TGTGCCAGCAGGGCCAGGGGGCTAGACAATGAGCAGTTCTTC. Protein product: CASRARGLDNEQFF. The whole variable domain, filled in from reference TRBV11-3 and TRBJ2-1, reads EAGVVQSPRYKIIEKKQPVAFWCNPISGHNTLYWYLQNLGQGPELLIRYENEEAVDDSQLPKDRFSAERLKGVDSTLKIQPAELGDSAVYLCASRARGLDNEQFFGPGTRLTVL.

The gene calls are TRBV6-6 and TRBJ1-3; no firm D call. This CDR3 spans 15 amino acids. CDR1 is MNHNY, CDR2 SVGAGI, per germline (reference sequence). V dropped 0 bases and J dropped 0 bases, with 6 bases sitting between them. The CDR3 spells CASSYSAASGNTIYF. In nucleotides, the CDR3 is TGTGCCAGCAGTTACTCGGCCGCCTCTGGAAACACCATATATTTT.

The V call is TRBV19, the J call TRBJ2-3; D unclear. The germline V and J ends were trimmed by 6 bases and 0 bases, with 7 bases remaining between them. CDR1 LNHDA and CDR2 SQIVND come from the germline V gene (reference sequence). The CDR3 loop spans 13 amino acids. The CDR3 DNA is TGTGCCAGTAGGGCTCTGAGCACAGATACGCAGTATTTT. Protein product: CASRALSTDTQYF.

This chain joins TRBV27 and TRBJ1-4; TRBD1 agrees at 10 bases. The CDR3 covers 17 residues. V shed 3 bases, J shed 4 bases, and the junction held 8 bases outside the gene matches. Germline V lookup: CDR1 MNHEY, CDR2 SMNVEV (reference sequence). The CDR3 coding sequence is TGTGCCAGCAGTTTCATCTCCGGGACAGGGGATAATGAAAAACTGTTTTTT. Translation gives CASSFISGTGDNEKLFF. Full variable domain (rest looked up from reference TRBV27 and TRBJ1-4): EAQVTQNPRYLITVTGKKLTVTCSQNMNHEYMSWYRQDPGLGLRQIYYSMNVEVTDKGDVPEGYKVSRKEKRNFPLILESPSPNQTSLYFCASSFISGTGDNEKLFFGSGTQLSVL.

The V and J genes are TRBV7-8 and TRBJ2-2; perhaps TRBD2 as D (7 bases). The V gene's germline CDR1 is SGHVS and CDR2 FQNEAQ. The CDR3 is 18 residues long. Between the trimmed V and J ends, which lost 5 bases and 0 bases, there was a span of 19 bases. The CDR3 nucleotides read TGTGCCAGCAGCCTCCGGACGGGGGGCCTCGCGAACACCGGGGAGCTGTTTTTT. Translation gives CASSLRTGGLANTGELFF.

This chain connects TRBV19 to TRBJ1-5; a weak D match, TRBD1 (6 bases). This CDR3 is built from 14 residues. Between the trimmed V and J ends, which lost 10 bases and 6 bases, there was a span of 19 bases. CDR1 is LNHDA and CDR2 is SQIVND in the germline V gene (reference sequence). The CDR3 here is CATNLQQGFQPQHF. CDR3 sequence (DNA): TGTGCCACCAACCTCCAACAGGGATTTCAGCCCCAGCATTTT.

As for this clone: Other DNA sequences of this sample code for an identical CDR3. This chain uses TRBV5-4 with TRBJ2-5; perhaps TRBD2 as D (5 bases). The length of the CDR3 is 13 residues. Per the germline V gene, CDR1 is SGHNT and CDR2 is YYREEE (reference sequence). Trimming took 0 bases from V and 5 from J, leaving 8 bases between them. The CDR3 loop reads CASSLAGGETQYF. CDR3 nucleotide sequence: TGTGCCAGCAGCTTGGCAGGCGGGGAGACCCAGTACTTC.